The 20 T cell receptor beta chains listed next were all sequenced from one sample in a study of blood T cells in healthy people across ages. It was with a sample-barcoded 5' primer and a J-beta primer mix that a second PCR of roughly 7 to 12 cycles was run. MiXCR was run by TCRdb on the 5' RACE reads, yielding one entry per CDR3 protein. The data hold some 1.1 million distinct CDR3 sequences, with around two fifths observed a single time. The specimen was blood. These receptors were collected from a man younger than 35 in good health.

Ten or more counts support this clonotype. The rearrangement uses TRBV29-1 and TRBJ2-1; D may be TRBD1 (7 bases). V was cut by 5 bases and J by 8 bases, with 16 bases left in between. Germline V CDR1 and CDR2: SQVTM, ANQGSEA. The CDR3 consists of 13 residues. DNA for the CDR3: TGCAGCGTTCGACAGGGAGGTATGGATGAGCAGTTCTTC. This codes for CSVRQGGMDEQFF.

This clonotype was seen a handful of times. The CDR3 loop is CASTRTLMNTEAFF. The CDR3 DNA is TGTGCCAGCACCAGAACGCTAATGAACACTGAAGCTTTCTTT. The chain carries TRBV9 and TRBJ1-1; D is ambiguous. Trimming removed 6 bases from V and 0 bases from J, with 12 bases in between. CDR3 length: 14 amino acids. Germline V gene lookup returns CDR1 SGDLS and CDR2 YYNGEE. Using reference TRBV9 and TRBJ1-1 for the parts outside the CDR3, the full variable domain is DSGVTQTPKHLITATGQRVTLRCSPRSGDLSVYWYQQSLDQGLQFLIQYYNGEERAKGNILERFSAQQFPDLHSELNLSSLELGDSALYFCASTRTLMNTEAFFGQGTRLTVV.

Only a few counts were recorded for this clonotype. The chain couples TRBV20-1 to TRBJ2-3; 15 bases are shared with TRBD2. The CDR3 runs 15 residues. V lost 3 bases to trimming and J lost 9 bases; unmatched junction nucleotides: 7. Germline loops: CDR1 DFQATT, CDR2 SNEGSKA (reference sequence). The CDR3 loop is CSARGLAGGTATQYF. In DNA form, the CDR3 reads TGCAGTGCTAGGGGACTAGCGGGGGGCACAGCCACGCAGTATTTT.

This chain connects TRBV11-1 to TRBJ2-2; possible D gene TRBD1, 5 bases. V was cut by 2 bases and J by 5 bases, with 9 bases left in between. Germline CDR1 is SGHAT and CDR2 is FQDESV (reference sequence). This CDR3 has 14 amino acids. The CDR3 DNA reads as TGTGCCAGCAGCTTACAGGGTCGGACCGGGGAGCTGTTTTTT. Amino acids: CASSLQGRTGELFF.

Here the CDR3 reads CSVRPGQLSYEQYF. In nucleotides, the CDR3 is TGCAGTGTTAGGCCGGGACAGCTCTCCTACGAGCAGTACTTC. The chain uses TRBV20-1 and TRBJ2-7; 7 bases agree with TRBD1. V lost 7 bases, J lost 0 bases, and 9 bases stayed unmatched. Germline loops: CDR1 DFQATT, CDR2 SNEGSKA (reference sequence). This CDR3 comprises 14 residues.

V usage is TRBV20-1 and J usage is TRBJ2-3; tentative D call: TRBD2 (6 bases). CDR1 and CDR2 (germline): DFQATT, SNEGSKA (reference sequence). This CDR3 contains 14 residues. Deletions cut 2 bases from V and 2 bases from J, with 11 bases between. CDR3 DNA: TGCAGTGCTAGAATCCCTAGCGACACAGATACGCAGTATTTT. This codes for CSARIPSDTDTQYF.

This chain uses TRBV20-1 with TRBJ1-2, with TRBD1 matching 10 bases. Germline assignment: CDR1 DFQATT and CDR2 SNEGSKA (reference sequence). The length of the CDR3 is 15 residues. With 6 bases clipped from V and 7 bases from J, the junction kept 14 bases outside the gene matches. Written as DNA, the CDR3 is TGCAGTGCGCAAGAGACAGGGGGCGGTGGGAGTGGCTACACCTTC. Amino acid sequence: CSAQETGGGGSGYTF.

This clonotype was seen more than once but under ten times. CDR3 residues: CASSQDRVRGDSPLHF. CDR3 coding DNA: TGTGCCAGCAGCCAAGACCGGGTCAGGGGCGATTCACCCCTCCACTTT. J is TRBJ1-6 and V is TRBV3-1; weak D call: TRBD1 (6 bases). The CDR3 sequence is 16 residues long. V gave up 0 bases and J gave up 8 bases, with 14 bases separating them. Germline lookup yields CDR1 LGHDT and CDR2 YNNKEL (reference sequence).

This clonotype was observed at least ten times. The gene calls are TRBV12-3 or TRBV12-4 and TRBJ1-5, with a weak D call TRBD1 (5 bases). Deletions cut 5 bases from V and 4 bases from J, with 15 bases between. The CDR3 extends over 15 amino acids. CDR3: CASSPGTQGNQPQHF. The CDR3 bases are TGTGCCAGCAGTCCGGGGACCCAGGGTAATCAGCCCCAGCATTTT.

This chain connects TRBV5-5 to TRBJ2-5, with D uncertain. Trimming removed 0 bases from V and 7 bases from J, with 10 bases in between. Germline-derived CDR1 and CDR2 are SGHKS and YYEKEE (reference sequence). The CDR3 is 13 amino acids. CDR3 sequence: CASSLDVSGTQYF. In DNA form, the CDR3 reads TGTGCCAGCAGCTTGGATGTGTCGGGGACCCAGTACTTC.

This chain connects TRBV7-9 to TRBJ2-3, with D uncertain. V was clipped by 1 base and J by 5 bases, with 13 bases between them. Germline assignment: CDR1 SEHNR and CDR2 FQNEAQ (reference sequence). The CDR3 has 15 residues. CDR3 loop: CASSLVGSFEDTQYF. The CDR3 DNA is TGTGCCAGCAGCTTAGTCGGCTCGTTCGAAGATACGCAGTATTTT.

In its sample, this clonotype was seen a few times. This sequence joins TRBV20-1 and TRBJ1-1; the D is unclear. V was pared by 6 bases and J by 3 bases, with 14 bases between. The CDR3 is made up of 13 amino acids. Per the germline V gene, CDR1 is DFQATT and CDR2 is SNEGSKA (reference sequence). The CDR3 reads CSAKPGLYTEAFF. The CDR3 nucleotides are TGCAGTGCAAAACCGGGCCTTTACACTGAAGCTTTCTTT.

In its sample, this clonotype was seen many times. The gene calls are TRBV4-2 and TRBJ1-2, with TRBD1 identical over 7 bases. Germline V gene data show CDR1 as LGHNA and CDR2 as YNFKEQ. The CDR3 contains 16 residues. V shed 4 bases and J 0 bases; nucleotides not matched to a gene: 8. CDR3 DNA: TGTGCCAGCAGCCGAGGACAGGCACCCACTAACTATGGCTACACCTTC. This encodes CASSRGQAPTNYGYTF.

This clonotype was recorded a few times. The V gene is TRBV12-3 or TRBV12-4, the J gene TRBJ1-5; D call uncertain. V was pared by 6 bases and J by 1 base, with 19 bases between. The CDR3 runs 17 residues. CDR3 amino acids: CASSPRARVNSNQPQHF. The CDR3 DNA reads as TGTGCCAGCAGCCCCCGGGCCCGAGTCAACAGCAATCAGCCCCAGCATTTT.

This clonotype has more than one count but fewer than ten. The chain links TRBV12-3 or TRBV12-4 to TRBJ1-2; possibly TRBD1 for D (6 bases). The ends were cut back, 6 bases at V and 1 base at J, with 12 bases in the middle. The CDR3 sequence is 14 residues long. The CDR3 region is CASRRQDSNYGYTF. CDR3 DNA: TGTGCCAGCAGGCGACAGGACAGTAACTATGGCTACACCTTC.

This chain links TRBV20-1 with TRBJ2-1, with TRBD2 matching over 13 bases. This CDR3 region has 13 residues. V lost 3 bases, J lost 7 bases, and 0 bases stayed unmatched. Germline V gene lookup returns CDR1 DFQATT and CDR2 SNEGSKA (reference sequence). The CDR3 DNA sequence: TGCAGTGCTAGGACTAGCGGGGGGAATGAGCAGTTCTTC. It codes for CSARTSGGNEQFF.

This clonotype was counted a few times. The rearrangement joins TRBV20-1 to TRBJ2-1, with 7 positions matching TRBD1. The CDR3 sequence is 16 residues long. Per germline, CDR1 DFQATT and CDR2 SNEGSKA (reference sequence). V was clipped by 4 bases and J by 0 bases; unmatched bases: 9. CDR3 sequence: CSAKSPRGSSYNEQFF. CDR3 DNA sequence: TGCAGTGCTAAGTCGCCCAGGGGGAGCTCCTACAATGAGCAGTTCTTC.

This chain connects TRBV11-2 to TRBJ2-1, with 8 bases aligning to TRBD2. From germline, CDR1 is SGHAT and CDR2 FQNNGV. V dropped 5 bases and J dropped 4; count of bases not matched to a gene: 7. The CDR3 length is 15 residues. CDR3 protein: CASSRSGGLYNEQFF. CDR3 DNA sequence: TGTGCCAGCAGCCGAAGCGGGGGCCTATACAATGAGCAGTTCTTC. Together with reference TRBV11-2 and TRBJ2-1, the CDR3 gives the full variable domain: EAGVAQSPRYKIIEKRQSVAFWCNPISGHATLYWYQQILGQGPKLLIQFQNNGVVDDSQLPKDRFSAERLKGVDSTLKIQPAKLEDSAVYLCASSRSGGLYNEQFFGPGTRLTVL.

This clonotype has just a few counts. The rearrangement links TRBV24-1 to TRBJ2-3; D is unclear. Germline V gene lookup returns CDR1 KGHDR and CDR2 SFDVKD. V was trimmed by 6 bases and J by 2 bases, leaving 23 bases between them. The CDR3 contains 18 residues. The DNA of the CDR3 is TGTGCCACCAGTAAGGGCAATATTGACCCCGCGTACACAGATACGCAGTATTTT. Encoded protein: CATSKGNIDPAYTDTQYF.

V gene TRBV30 combines with J gene TRBJ2-7, with D unclear. The CDR3 runs 13 residues. V lost 4 bases and J lost 7, with 17 bases in between. Per the germline V gene, CDR1 is GTSNPN and CDR2 is SVGIG (reference sequence). The CDR3 sequence is CAWIQSPSHEQYF. The CDR3 region has the DNA TGTGCCTGGATCCAGAGCCCCTCTCATGAGCAGTACTTC.